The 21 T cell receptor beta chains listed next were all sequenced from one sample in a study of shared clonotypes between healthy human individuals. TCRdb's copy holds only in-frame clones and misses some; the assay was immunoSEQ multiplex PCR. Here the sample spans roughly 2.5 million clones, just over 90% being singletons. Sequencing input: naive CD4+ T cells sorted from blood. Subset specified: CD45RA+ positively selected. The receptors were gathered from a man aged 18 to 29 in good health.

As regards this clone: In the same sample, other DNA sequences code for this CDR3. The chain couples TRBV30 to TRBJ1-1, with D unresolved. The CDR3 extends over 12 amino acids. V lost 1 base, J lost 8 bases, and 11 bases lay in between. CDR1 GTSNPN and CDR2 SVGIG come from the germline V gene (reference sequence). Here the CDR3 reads CAWSAGSTEAFF. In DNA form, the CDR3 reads TGTGCCTGGAGTGCGGGGTCGACCGAAGCTTTCTTT.

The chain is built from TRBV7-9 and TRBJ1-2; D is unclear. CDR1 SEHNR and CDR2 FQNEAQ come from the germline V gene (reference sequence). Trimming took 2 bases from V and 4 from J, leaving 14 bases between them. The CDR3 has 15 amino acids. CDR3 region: CASSLLRTEFYGYTF. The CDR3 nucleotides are TGTGCCAGCAGCTTACTCCGGACGGAGTTCTATGGCTACACCTTC.

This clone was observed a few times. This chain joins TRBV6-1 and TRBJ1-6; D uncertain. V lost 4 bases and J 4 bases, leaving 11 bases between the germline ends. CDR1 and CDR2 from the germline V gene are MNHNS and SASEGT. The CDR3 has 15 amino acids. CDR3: CASSGADWYNSPLHF. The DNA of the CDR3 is TGTGCCAGCAGTGGAGCGGACTGGTATAATTCACCCCTCCACTTT.

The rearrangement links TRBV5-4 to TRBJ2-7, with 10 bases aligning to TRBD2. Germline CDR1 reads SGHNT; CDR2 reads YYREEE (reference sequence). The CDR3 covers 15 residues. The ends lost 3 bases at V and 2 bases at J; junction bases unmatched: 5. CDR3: CASSSGAGGPYEQYF. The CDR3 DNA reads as TGTGCCAGCAGCTCTGGAGCGGGAGGGCCCTACGAGCAGTACTTC.

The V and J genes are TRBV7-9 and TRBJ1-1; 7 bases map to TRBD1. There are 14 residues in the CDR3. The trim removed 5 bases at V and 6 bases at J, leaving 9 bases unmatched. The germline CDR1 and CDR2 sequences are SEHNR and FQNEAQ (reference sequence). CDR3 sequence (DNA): TGTGCCAGCAGCGTGACACAGGGGACGTCTGAAGCTTTCTTT. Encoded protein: CASSVTQGTSEAFF.

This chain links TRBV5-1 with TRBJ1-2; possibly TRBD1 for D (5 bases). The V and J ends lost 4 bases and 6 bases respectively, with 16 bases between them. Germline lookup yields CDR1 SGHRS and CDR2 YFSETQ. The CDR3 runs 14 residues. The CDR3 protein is CASSRDDRSDGYTF. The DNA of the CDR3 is TGCGCCAGCAGCCGGGACGACCGCTCGGATGGCTACACCTTC.

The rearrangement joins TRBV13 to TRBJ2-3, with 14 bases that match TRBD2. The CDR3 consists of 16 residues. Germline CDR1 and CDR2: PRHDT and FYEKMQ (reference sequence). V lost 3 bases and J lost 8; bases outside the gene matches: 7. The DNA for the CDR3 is TGTGCCAGCAGCTTCATCGCGACTAGCGGGAGGGCTACGCAGTATTTT. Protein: CASSFIATSGRATQYF.

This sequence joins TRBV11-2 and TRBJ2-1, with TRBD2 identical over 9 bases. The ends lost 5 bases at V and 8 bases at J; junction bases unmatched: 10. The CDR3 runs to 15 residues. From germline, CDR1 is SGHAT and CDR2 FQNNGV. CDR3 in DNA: TGTGCCAGCAGCCCAAGGGGACTAGCTTCGCATGAGCAGTTCTTC. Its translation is CASSPRGLASHEQFF.

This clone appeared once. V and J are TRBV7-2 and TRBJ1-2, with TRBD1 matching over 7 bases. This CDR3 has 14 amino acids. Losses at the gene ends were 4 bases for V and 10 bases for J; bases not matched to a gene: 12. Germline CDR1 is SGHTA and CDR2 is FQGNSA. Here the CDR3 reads CASSSVDRAGAYTF. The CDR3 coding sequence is TGTGCCAGCAGCTCCGTTGACAGGGCGGGTGCCTACACCTTC.

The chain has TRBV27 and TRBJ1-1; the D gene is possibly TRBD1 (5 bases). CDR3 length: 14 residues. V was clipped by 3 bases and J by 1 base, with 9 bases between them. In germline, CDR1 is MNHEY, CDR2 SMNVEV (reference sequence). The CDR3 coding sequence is TGTGCCAGCAGTTTCGGCAGGGCGAACACTGAAGCTTTCTTT. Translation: CASSFGRANTEAFF.

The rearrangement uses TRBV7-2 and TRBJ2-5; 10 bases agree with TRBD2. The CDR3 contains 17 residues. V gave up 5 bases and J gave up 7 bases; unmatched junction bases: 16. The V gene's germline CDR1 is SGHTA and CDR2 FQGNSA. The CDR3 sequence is CASSDLRPSGGRGTQYF. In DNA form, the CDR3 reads TGTGCCAGCAGCGACCTCCGGCCTAGCGGGGGCCGGGGGACCCAGTACTTC.

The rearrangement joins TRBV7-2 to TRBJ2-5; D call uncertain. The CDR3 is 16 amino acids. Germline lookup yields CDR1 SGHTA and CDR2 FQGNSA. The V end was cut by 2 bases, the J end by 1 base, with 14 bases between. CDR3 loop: CASSLTPFFGQETQYF. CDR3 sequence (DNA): TGTGCCAGCAGCTTAACCCCTTTCTTCGGCCAAGAGACCCAGTACTTC.

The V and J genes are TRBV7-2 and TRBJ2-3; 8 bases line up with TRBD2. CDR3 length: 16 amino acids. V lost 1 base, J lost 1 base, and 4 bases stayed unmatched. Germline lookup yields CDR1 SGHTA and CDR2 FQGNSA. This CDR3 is CASSLVVTSGTDTQYF. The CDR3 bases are TGTGCCAGCAGCTTAGTAGTGACTAGCGGCACAGATACGCAGTATTTT.

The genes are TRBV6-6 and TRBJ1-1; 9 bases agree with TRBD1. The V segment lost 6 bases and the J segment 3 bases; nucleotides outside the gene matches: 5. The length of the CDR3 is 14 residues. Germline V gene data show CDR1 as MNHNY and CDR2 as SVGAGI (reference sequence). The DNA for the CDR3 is TGTGCCAGCAGGGCCCGGGACAGGGACACTGAAGCTTTCTTT. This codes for CASRARDRDTEAFF.

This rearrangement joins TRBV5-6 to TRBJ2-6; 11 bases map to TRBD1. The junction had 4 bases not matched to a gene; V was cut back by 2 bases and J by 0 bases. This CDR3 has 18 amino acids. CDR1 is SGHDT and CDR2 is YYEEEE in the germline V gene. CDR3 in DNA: TGTGCCAGCAGCTTAGGGACAGGGGGTCTCTCTGGGGCCAACGTCCTGACTTTC. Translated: CASSLGTGGLSGANVLTF.

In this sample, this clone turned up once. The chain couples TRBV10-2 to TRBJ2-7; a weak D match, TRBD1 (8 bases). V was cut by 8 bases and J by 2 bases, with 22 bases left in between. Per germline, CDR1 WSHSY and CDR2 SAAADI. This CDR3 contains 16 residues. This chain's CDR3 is CASVGTGREGPYEQYF. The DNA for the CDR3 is TGCGCCAGCGTAGGGACAGGAAGGGAGGGGCCCTACGAGCAGTACTTC.

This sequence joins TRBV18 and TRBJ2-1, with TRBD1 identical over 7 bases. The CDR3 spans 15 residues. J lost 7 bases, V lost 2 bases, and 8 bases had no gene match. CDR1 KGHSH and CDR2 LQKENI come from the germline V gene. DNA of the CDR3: TGTGCCAGCTCACCAAGAGGGAGACAGGGAAATGAGCAGTTCTTC. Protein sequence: CASSPRGRQGNEQFF.

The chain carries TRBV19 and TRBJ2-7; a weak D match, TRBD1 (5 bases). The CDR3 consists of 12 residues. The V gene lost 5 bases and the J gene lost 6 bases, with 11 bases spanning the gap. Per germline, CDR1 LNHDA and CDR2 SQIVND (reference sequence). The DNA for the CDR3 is TGTGCCAGTAGTTTAGCAGGGTCCGAGCAGTACTTC. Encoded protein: CASSLAGSEQYF.

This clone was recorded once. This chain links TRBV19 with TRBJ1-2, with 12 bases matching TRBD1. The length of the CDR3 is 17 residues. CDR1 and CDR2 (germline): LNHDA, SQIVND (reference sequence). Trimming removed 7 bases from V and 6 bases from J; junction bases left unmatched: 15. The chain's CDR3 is CASTGRDRGRFGNGYTF. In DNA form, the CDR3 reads TGTGCCAGTACGGGTAGGGACAGGGGGCGATTCGGGAATGGCTACACCTTC.

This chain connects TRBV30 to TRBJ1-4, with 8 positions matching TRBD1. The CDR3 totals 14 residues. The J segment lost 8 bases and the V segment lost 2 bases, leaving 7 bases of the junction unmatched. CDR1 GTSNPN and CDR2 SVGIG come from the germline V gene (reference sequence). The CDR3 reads CAWSSTGVMEKLFF. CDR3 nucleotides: TGTGCCTGGAGTTCGACAGGGGTGATGGAAAAACTGTTTTTT. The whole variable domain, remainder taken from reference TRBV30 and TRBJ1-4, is SQTIHQWPATLVQPVGSPLSLECTVEGTSNPNLYWYRQAAGRGLQLLFYSVGIGQISSEVPQNLSASRPQDRQFILSSKKLLLSDSGFYLCAWSSTGVMEKLFFGSGTQLSVL.

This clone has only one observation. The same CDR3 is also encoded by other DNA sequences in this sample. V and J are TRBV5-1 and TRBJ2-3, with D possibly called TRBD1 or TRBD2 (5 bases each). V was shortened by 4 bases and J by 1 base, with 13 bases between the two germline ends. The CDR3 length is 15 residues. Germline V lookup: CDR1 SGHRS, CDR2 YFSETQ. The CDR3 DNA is TGCGCCAGCAGCCAGACGGGGCGGGGCACAGATACGCAGTATTTT. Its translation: CASSQTGRGTDTQYF.